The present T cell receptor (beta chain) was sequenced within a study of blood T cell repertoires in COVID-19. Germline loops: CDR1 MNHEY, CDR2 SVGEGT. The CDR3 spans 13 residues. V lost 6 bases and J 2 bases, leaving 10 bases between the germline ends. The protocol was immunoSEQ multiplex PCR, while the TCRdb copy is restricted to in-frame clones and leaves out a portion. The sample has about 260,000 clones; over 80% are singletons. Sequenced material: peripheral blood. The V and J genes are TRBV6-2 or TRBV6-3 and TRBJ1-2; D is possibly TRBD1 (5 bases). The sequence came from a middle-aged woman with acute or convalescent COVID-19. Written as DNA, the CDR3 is TGTGCCAGCAGCAAGGACACCAACTATGGCTACACCTTC. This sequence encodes CASSKDTNYGYTF.